One sample yielded the 4 T cell receptor beta chains listed below, sequenced in a study of shared clonotypes between healthy human individuals. Libraries were prepared by immunoSEQ multiplex PCR; TCRdb keeps only in-frame clonotypes and omits some of them. Of over 300,000 clones listed, around 86% are singletons. The sequenced sample consisted of memory CD8+ T cells sorted from blood. As for subset: CD45RO+ cells pooled with CCR7-negative TemRA cells. The receptors were gathered from a man between 18 and 35 years old in good health.

The chain recombines TRBV5-1 with TRBJ2-3; 7 positions match TRBD2. The V gene end was trimmed by 4 bases and the J gene end by 0 bases; junction bases not matched to a gene: 5. This CDR3 has 15 amino acids. Germline V gene lookup returns CDR1 SGHRS and CDR2 YFSETQ. CDR3 bases: TGCGCCAGCAGCGCCCTAGCGGTCAGCACAGATACGCAGTATTTT. This sequence encodes CASSALAVSTDTQYF.

The V gene is TRBV25-1, the J gene TRBJ2-7, with D hard to call. The germline V and J ends were trimmed by 8 bases and 1 base, with 9 bases remaining between them. Germline V gene data show CDR1 as MGHDK and CDR2 as SYGVNS. The CDR3 has 12 amino acids. CDR3 region: CASGWHSYEQYF. DNA for the CDR3: TGTGCCAGCGGGTGGCATTCCTACGAGCAGTACTTC.

This chain connects TRBV7-9 to TRBJ1-2, with a weak D call TRBD1 (6 bases). V was pared by 2 bases and J by 4 bases, with 23 bases between. The CDR3 is 18 amino acids. Germline CDR1 is SEHNR and CDR2 is FQNEAQ (reference sequence). CDR3 residues: CASSLTSTNREISYGYTF. Here the CDR3 DNA reads TGTGCCAGCAGCTTAACATCCACGAACAGGGAGATCTCCTATGGCTACACCTTC.

The chain carries TRBV9 and TRBJ2-7, with D perhaps matching TRBD1 (7 bases). CDR1 SGDLS and CDR2 YYNGEE come from the germline V gene. V shed 0 bases and J shed 3 bases, with 16 bases lying between them. This CDR3 has 16 amino acids. CDR3 DNA: TGTGCCAGCAGCGTAGGCGGAGGGGGCCAGGGCTACGAGCAGTACTTC. It specifies CASSVGGGGQGYEQYF.